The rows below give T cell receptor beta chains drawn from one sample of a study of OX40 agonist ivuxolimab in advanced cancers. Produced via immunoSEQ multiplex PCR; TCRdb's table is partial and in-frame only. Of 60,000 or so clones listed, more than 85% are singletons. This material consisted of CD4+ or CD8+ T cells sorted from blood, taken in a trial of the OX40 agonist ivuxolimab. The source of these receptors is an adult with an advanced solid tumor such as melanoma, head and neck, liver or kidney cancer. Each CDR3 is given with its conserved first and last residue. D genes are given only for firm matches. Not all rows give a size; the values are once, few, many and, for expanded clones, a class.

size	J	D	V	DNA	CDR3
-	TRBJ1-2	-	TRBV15	TGTGCCACCAGCAGAGAATCGGACAGCCACTATGGCTACACCTTC	CATSRESDSHYGYTF
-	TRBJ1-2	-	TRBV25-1	TGTGCCAGCAGTGAAGTGATGACAGTGGGCTACACCTTC	CASSEVMTVGYTF
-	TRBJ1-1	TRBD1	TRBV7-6	TGTGCCAGCAGGCCAACCGGGACAGGGGTCCAAGCTGAAGCTTTCTTT	CASRPTGTGVQAEAFF
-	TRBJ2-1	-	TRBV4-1	TGCGCCAGCAGCCCCTCGGACCCCTACAATGAGCAGTTCTTC	CASSPSDPYNEQFF
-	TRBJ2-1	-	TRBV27	TGTGCCAGCAGTTCCCCCCGCCTCTACAATGAGCAGTTCTTC	CASSSPRLYNEQFF
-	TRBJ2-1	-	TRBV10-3	TGTGCCATCACCGAAGGGGTCAGCAATGAGCAGTTCTTC	CAITEGVSNEQFF
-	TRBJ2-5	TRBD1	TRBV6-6	TGTGCCAGCAGTTACTCCTCGGACAGGGATCAGACCCAGTACTTC	CASSYSSDRDQTQYF
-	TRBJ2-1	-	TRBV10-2	TGCGCCAGCAGTGAGTCGGGGGGCGAAATTTTCCCCTACAATGAGCAGTTCTTC	CASSESGGEIFPYNEQFF
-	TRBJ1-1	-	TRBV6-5	TGTGCCAGCAGGCTACGACAGGAGCCGAACACTGAAGCTTTCTTT	CASRLRQEPNTEAFF
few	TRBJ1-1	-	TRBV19	TGTGCCAGTAGTATTGGGCCTGAAGCTTTCTTT	CASSIGPEAFF
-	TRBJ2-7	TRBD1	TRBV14	TGTGCCAGCAGCCAAAGGGACAGGGCCATCTACGAGCAGTACTTC	CASSQRDRAIYEQYF
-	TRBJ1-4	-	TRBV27	TGTGCCAGCAGTTTCCAGGGCAGTGAAAAACTGTTTTTT	CASSFQGSEKLFF
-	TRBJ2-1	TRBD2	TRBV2	TGTGCCAGCAGTCCCGGGAGGGGTTACAATGAGCAGTTCTTC	CASSPGRGYNEQFF
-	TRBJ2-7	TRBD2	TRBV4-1	TGCGCCAGCAGCCAAGGTCTAGCGGGACCCTACGAGCAGTACTTC	CASSQGLAGPYEQYF
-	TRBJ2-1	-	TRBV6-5	TGTGCCAGCAGTTACGGAACAGGGCGCGATGAGCAGTTCTTC	CASSYGTGRDEQFF
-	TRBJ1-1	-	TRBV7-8	TGTGCCAGCAGCTTGGGGCGAAACCTGAACACTGAAGCTTTCTTT	CASSLGRNLNTEAFF
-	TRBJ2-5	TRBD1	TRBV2	TGTGCCAGCAGTCCCGGACAGGGCCCCCAAAAGACCCAGTACTTC	CASSPGQGPQKTQYF
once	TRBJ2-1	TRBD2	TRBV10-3	TGTGCCATCAGTGACGAAGGGGGGACTAGCGACTACAATGAGCAGTTCTTC	CAISDEGGTSDYNEQFF
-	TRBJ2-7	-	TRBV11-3	TGTGCCAGCAGCTCACGGGGTTCCTACGAGCAGTACTTC	CASSSRGSYEQYF
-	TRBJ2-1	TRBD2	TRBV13	TGTGCCAGCAGCCCTAAGGGGACTAGCGGACTTCCCTACAATGAGCAGTTCTTC	CASSPKGTSGLPYNEQFF
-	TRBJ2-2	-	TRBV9	TGTGCCAGCAGCTCCTTTTGGCAGGTGGGCACCGGGGAGCTGTTTTTT	CASSSFWQVGTGELFF
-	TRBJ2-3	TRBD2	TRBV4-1	TGCGCCAGCAGCCAAGAGGGGACTAGCGGTTCCACAGATACGCAGTATTTT	CASSQEGTSGSTDTQYF
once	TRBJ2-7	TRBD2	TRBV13	TGTGCCAGCAGTTTCCGGACTAGCGGGTTCTACGAGCAGTACTTC	CASSFRTSGFYEQYF
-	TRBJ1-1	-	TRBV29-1	TGCAGCGTTGACAGCGGGGGCCCGGACACTGAAGCTTTCTTT	CSVDSGGPDTEAFF
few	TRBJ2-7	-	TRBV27	TGTGCCAGCAAGGTTAGCCCCTACGAGCAGTACTTC	CASKVSPYEQYF
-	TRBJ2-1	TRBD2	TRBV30	TGTGCCTGGAGTGGACCAAGCGGGGGGTACAATGAGCAGTTCTTC	CAWSGPSGGYNEQFF
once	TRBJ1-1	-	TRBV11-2	TGTGCCAGCAGCTTAGTTATGAACACTGAAGCTTTCTTT	CASSLVMNTEAFF
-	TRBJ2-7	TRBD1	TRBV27	TGTGCCAGCAGTTTAAGGGGGCGAAGCTCCTACGAGCAGTACTTC	CASSLRGRSSYEQYF
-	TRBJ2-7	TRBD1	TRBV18	TGTGCCAGCTCAATTTCCGGGACAGGGTCCTACGAGCAGTACTTC	CASSISGTGSYEQYF
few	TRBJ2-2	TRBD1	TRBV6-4	TGTGCCAGCAGTGACGGGACAGGGGGCACCGGGGAGCTGTTTTTT	CASSDGTGGTGELFF
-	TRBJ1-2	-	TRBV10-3	TGTGCCATCACTGAGGACATTCGCGCAACCTACACCTTC	CAITEDIRATYTF
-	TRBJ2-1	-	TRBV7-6	TGTGCCAGCAGCTTCGGACAGTACAATGAGCAGTTCTTC	CASSFGQYNEQFF
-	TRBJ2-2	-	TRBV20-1	TGCAGTGCTCTTTTCACCGGGGAGCTGTTTTTT	CSALFTGELFF
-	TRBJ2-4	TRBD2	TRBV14	TGTGCCAGCAGCCCAAGAGGACTAGCGGGAGTCAAAAACATTCAGTACTTC	CASSPRGLAGVKNIQYF
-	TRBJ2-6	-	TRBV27	TGTGCCAGCAGTTCATTCGGGACTTCTGGGGCCAACGTCCTGACTTTC	CASSSFGTSGANVLTF
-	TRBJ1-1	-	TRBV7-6	TGTGCCAGCAGCTTAGAGGCGGATTTGAACACTGAAGCTTTCTTT	CASSLEADLNTEAFF
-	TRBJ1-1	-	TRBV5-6	TGTGCCAGCAGCTTGGGAGCACACACTGAAGCTTTCTTT	CASSLGAHTEAFF
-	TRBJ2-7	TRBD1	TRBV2	TGTGCCAGCAGTGATCTCGGGACAGGGCCCTACGAGCAGTACTTC	CASSDLGTGPYEQYF
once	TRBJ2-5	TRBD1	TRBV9	TGTGCCAGCGGGACAGGGGGGGGAAGCCAAGAGACCCAGTACTTC	CASGTGGGSQETQYF
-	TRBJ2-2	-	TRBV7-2	TGTGCCAGCAGCTTAGAACGGGAGAACGGGGAGCTGTTTTTT	CASSLERENGELFF
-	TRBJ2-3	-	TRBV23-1	TGCGCCAGCAGACAGATTCCTAGCACAGATACGCAGTATTTT	CASRQIPSTDTQYF
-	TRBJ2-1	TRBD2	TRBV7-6	TGTGCCAGCAGCTTACCAACCGGGACTAGCGGGAGGGAAGGTACCTACAATGAGCAGTTCTTC	CASSLPTGTSGREGTYNEQFF
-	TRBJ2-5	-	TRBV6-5	TGTGCCAGCAGTTACTCGATGGGAGTTGGAGAGACCCAGTACTTC	CASSYSMGVGETQYF
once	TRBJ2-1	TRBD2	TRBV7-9	TGTGCCAGCAGCTCCCCTAGCGGCCTCTACAATGAGCAGTTCTTC	CASSSPSGLYNEQFF
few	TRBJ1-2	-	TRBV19	TGTGCCAGTAGTATAGATCACGGCTATGGCTACACCTTC	CASSIDHGYGYTF